This T cell receptor (beta chain) was sequenced in a study of blood T cell repertoires in COVID-19. Researchers sorted participants into cohorts using their self-reported clinical history. The CDR3 totals 17 residues. The protocol was immunoSEQ multiplex PCR, while the TCRdb copy is restricted to in-frame clones and leaves out a portion. The table shows 250,000 to 350,000 clones, with around 88% occurring only once. The chain combines TRBV21-1 with TRBJ1-5; the D call in the table, TRBD1, was not verified against the DNA. TRBV21-1 is annotated as a pseudogene. The sample was PBMCs or T cells enriched from blood (not recorded which). This clonotype originated in a middle-aged woman who had recovered from COVID-19. In nucleotides, the CDR3 is TGTGCCAGCAGCAAAAGGAAAGAGGGGGCGGACAATCAGCCCCAGCATTTT. It is translated as CASSKRKEGADNQPQHF.